This T cell receptor beta chain was captured in a study of shared clonotypes between healthy human individuals. Some clones are missing from TCRdb's copy, which holds only in-frame ones; the method was immunoSEQ multiplex PCR. The table has about 2.4 million clones, around 90% seen once; the top ten hold 0.11% to 0.15%. Trimming removed 5 bases at V and 5 bases at J, with 18 bases between. Germline values: CDR1 LGHNT, CDR2 FRNRAP. This CDR3 is built from 15 residues. The J gene is TRBJ2-5, the V gene TRBV12-5; weak D call: TRBD1 (6 bases). This clonotype originated in a man in his late teens or twenties in good health. Sequencing input: naive CD4+ T cells sorted from blood. Subset denoted: CD45RA+ positively selected. CDR3 loop: CASGLDLGARETQYF. The CDR3 DNA is TGTGCTAGTGGTCTGGATCTGGGGGCACGGGAGACCCAGTACTTC.